This entry describes one T cell receptor beta chain. Its antigen is undetermined. This CDR3 spans 16 amino acids. The V and J ends lost 2 bases and 6 bases respectively, with 17 bases between them. CDR1 MNHEY and CDR2 SVGAGI come from the germline V gene. This sample is drawn from a study of identical twins. TCRdb itself ran the 5' RACE reads through MiXCR, one entry per CDR3 protein. Of about 550,000 distinct CDR3 sequences listed, approximately 20% are singletons. The study, taken as a whole, reports: While abundant cord blood beta clonotypes carried fewer insertions, memory repertoires showed no such pattern. Invariant MAIT and iNKT cells may have partly biased zero-insertion analyses.

These sequences were also reported in another study, on yellow fever vaccine responses in identical twins. In that study: The authors reported partly convergent, partly personalized vaccine responses in identical twins.

This sequence joins TRBV6-5 and TRBJ2-1; D is perhaps TRBD2 (5 bases). Sequenced input: CD4+ T cells sorted from blood. The receptor was derived from a woman aged 18-29 years in good health. The CDR3 reads CASSYTPTRIPNEQFF. CDR3 nucleotides: TGTGCCAGCAGTTACACTCCTACTAGGATCCCCAATGAGCAGTTCTTC.